This T cell receptor beta chain stems from a study of graft-versus-host responses after intestinal transplantation. The overall study: Every recipient had anti-thymocyte globulin induction and around 3 years of tacrolimus plus steroids.

About this clone: What it recognizes is unknown.

The germline V gene has CDR1 SGDLS and CDR2 YYNGEE. V dropped 2 bases and J dropped 5 bases, with 14 bases sitting between them. The CDR3 runs to 14 residues. TCRdb's copy holds only in-frame clones and misses some; the assay was immunoSEQ multiplex PCR. The sample holds 85,000 to 100,000 clones, about 94% seen once. Broader study findings: The highest levels of circulating GvH clones went along with early declines in HvG clones after transplant. GvH clonotypes were identified within recipient marrow, with a subset emerging first in ileum or blood. Subjects displaying graft-donor T cell macrochimerism possessed elevated graft-versus-host to host-versus-graft clonal ratios inside allografts.

This clonotype was obtained from a human donor who received an intestinal transplant. V gene TRBV9 combines with J gene TRBJ2-7, with D perhaps TRBD2 (6 bases). The sample was unstimulated CD4+ T cells sorted from spleen or lymph node cells, taken before intestinal transplant. The CDR3: CASSVTGERNEQYF. The CDR3 region has the DNA TGTGCCAGCAGCGTTACGGGAGAAAGGAACGAGCAGTACTTC. Full variable domain (rest looked up from reference TRBV9 and TRBJ2-7): DSGVTQTPKHLITATGQRVTLRCSPRSGDLSVYWYQQSLDQGLQFLIQYYNGEERAKGNILERFSAQQFPDLHSELNLSSLELGDSALYFCASSVTGERNEQYFGPGTRLTVT.